This TCR beta chain was observed in a study of T cell changes during pregnancy in multiple sclerosis. Generated by immunoSEQ multiplex PCR, the TCRdb table keeps only in-frame clones and is missing some. Found here are approximately 83,000 clones, almost 95% of them singletons; the top ten hold about 2.4%. Germline values: CDR1 ENHRY, CDR2 SYGVKD. The CDR3 sequence is 15 residues long. V was cut by 11 bases and J by 0 bases, with 18 bases left in between. This specimen was peripheral blood, taken in the third trimester of pregnancy. The V gene is TRBV10-3, the J gene TRBJ2-3; D might be TRBD2 (6 bases). The TCR sequence derives from a female donor with multiple sclerosis, enrolled in a pregnancy study. The CDR3 region is CAVPRLGFSTDTQYF. The CDR3 coding sequence is TGTGCCGTTCCTCGACTAGGATTTAGCACAGATACGCAGTATTTT.